This T cell receptor (beta chain) comes out of a study of blood T cell repertoires in COVID-19. About the study: Acute-phase and convalescent COVID-19 samples originated in the United States, Italy and Spain.

Source study methods: Nucleated cell counts were estimated from reference gene primer amplification. Assay: immunoSEQ multiplex PCR; the TCRdb copy retains only in-frame clones and omits some. The V and J calls and clone size are taken from that table; D and trimming were inferred from the DNA. This sample carries about 210,000 clones, about 91% of them seen once, and the ten largest clones take approximately 1.2%. This CDR3 contains 15 residues. V gave up 5 bases and J gave up 1 base; unmatched junction bases: 4. Germline CDR1 MNHEY, CDR2 SVGAGI. The clonotype was recovered from a man aged 25-40 years with acute or convalescent COVID-19. The source material was peripheral blood. This chain links TRBV6-5 with TRBJ2-7; TRBD2 agrees at 11 bases. CDR3 DNA sequence: TGTGCCAGCAGTCCAGGGACTAGCGGTTCCTACGAGCAGTACTTC. Protein sequence: CASSPGTSGSYEQYF.